This T cell receptor (beta chain) was recovered during a study of cytomegalovirus exposure and HLA in healthy donors. Study findings and constraints: Subsequent analysis showed first-cohort TCR clusters tending to co-occur in around 130 validation repertoires. Whilst most TCR sequences proved rare, a subset of public TCRs occurred across many donors. High sensitivity and specificity were reportedly achieved when the classifier diagnosed cytomegalovirus status.

The donors formed part of the approximately 130-subject validation cohort, distinct from the approximately 670-subject first cohort. Clones were read by immunoSEQ multiplex PCR, and TCRdb kept only the in-frame ones, dropping some. Among 100,000 to 150,000 clones listed, 85% to 90% were seen once. The CDR3 sequence is 17 residues long. Losses at the gene ends were 7 bases for V and 0 bases for J; bases not matched to a gene: 5. The germline V gene has CDR1 SNHLY and CDR2 FYNNEI. Comments on this clone: Its antigen is as yet unknown.

The source is a woman younger than 35 in good health and CMV-seronegative. The chain couples TRBV2 to TRBJ2-1, with 14 nucleotides matching TRBD2. Material for sequencing was PBMCs. In DNA, the CDR3 is TGTGCCAGCATCGGACTAGCGGGAGGTCGCTCCTACAATGAGCAGTTCTTC. Translation: CASIGLAGGRSYNEQFF. Full variable domain (remainder filled in from reference TRBV2 and TRBJ2-1): EPEVTQTPSHQVTQMGQEVILRCVPISNHLYFYWYRQILGQKVEFLVSFYNNEISEKSEIFDDQFSVERPDGSNFTLKIRSTKLEDSAMYFCASIGLAGGRSYNEQFFGPGTRLTVL.